The next 16 T cell receptor beta chains were all read from a single sample in a study of Ad26.COV2.S vaccination and SARS-CoV-2 variants. This sample's treatment: 19 received Ad26.COV2.S at low or high dose, single or two shots; 5 received placebo; per-sample allocation not given. After the first vaccine or placebo injection, samples were drawn on day 63. TCRdb's table, derived via immunoSEQ multiplex PCR, lists solely in-frame clones and lacks some. The sample shows 250,000 or so clones, roughly 87% of them seen only once. Source: peripheral blood, taken in a trial of Ad26.COV2.S vaccine versus placebo. The receptors come from a person aged 18 to 65 who received the Ad26.COV2.S COVID-19 vaccine or a placebo.

This chain uses TRBV7-3 with TRBJ2-4; possible D gene TRBD1, 6 bases. CDR3 size: 15 residues. Germline V gene lookup returns CDR1 SGHTA and CDR2 FQGTGA. V was pared by 2 bases and J by 3 bases, with 11 bases between. The DNA for the CDR3 is TGTGCCAGCAGCTTAGGGGGCAAAGGCAAAAACATTCAGTACTTC. This encodes CASSLGGKGKNIQYF. Based on the CDR3 plus reference TRBV7-3 and TRBJ2-4, the full variable domain is GAGVSQTPSNKVTEKGKYVELRCDPISGHTALYWYRQSLGQGPEFLIYFQGTGAADDSGLPNDRFFAVRPEGSVSTLKIQRTERGDSAVYLCASSLGGKGKNIQYFGAGTRLSVL.

The chain is built from TRBV5-1 and TRBJ2-7; 7 positions match TRBD2. The ends lost 0 bases at V and 5 bases at J; junction bases unmatched: 2. The CDR3 consists of 13 residues. Germline CDR1 SGHRS, CDR2 YFSETQ. The CDR3 coding sequence is TGCGCCAGCAGCTTGGGGGCGGGGGACGAGCAGTACTTC. Translated: CASSLGAGDEQYF.

The chain joins TRBV4-2 to TRBJ2-2; 9 bases fit TRBD2. J lost 2 bases, V lost 4 bases, and 5 bases had no gene match. This CDR3 comprises 16 residues. Germline loops: CDR1 LGHNA, CDR2 YNFKEQ. DNA for the CDR3: TGTGCCAGCAGCCGAGCCGGGACTAGCAACACCGGGGAGCTGTTTTTT. Its translation: CASSRAGTSNTGELFF.

The chain recombines TRBV2 with TRBJ2-7; D not certain. Between the trimmed V and J ends, which lost 8 bases and 3 bases, there was a span of 11 bases. CDR3 length: 12 amino acids. Germline loops: CDR1 SNHLY, CDR2 FYNNEI. The CDR3 loop is CASAGDDYEQYV. The CDR3 DNA follows: TGTGCCAGCGCAGGTGATGACTACGAGCAGTACGTC.

This chain connects TRBV9 to TRBJ2-1; D not certain. The CDR3 runs 15 residues. V was shortened by 4 bases and J by 0 bases, with 11 bases between the two germline ends. Per germline, CDR1 SGDLS and CDR2 YYNGEE. CDR3 nucleotides: TGTGCCAGCAGCAACAGCAAAAGCTCCTACAATGAGCAGTTCTTC. As protein: CASSNSKSSYNEQFF.

DNA of the CDR3: TGTGCCAGCAGCTTGTTACTCTACGAGCAGTACTTC. Encoded protein: CASSLLLYEQYF. V gene TRBV5-8 combines with J gene TRBJ2-7; no reliable D call. CDR3 length: 12 residues. Germline CDR1 and CDR2: SGHTS and YDEGEE. V was cut by 1 base and J by 3 bases, with 5 bases left in between.

This chain joins TRBV27 and TRBJ2-7, with 8 bases identical to TRBD1. CDR1 and CDR2 (germline): MNHEY, SMNVEV (reference sequence). The CDR3 contains 12 residues. J lost 9 bases, V lost 4 bases, and 5 bases had no gene match. CDR3 residues: CASSSGRGPQYF. Written as DNA, the CDR3 is TGTGCCAGCAGTTCGGGCAGGGGGCCGCAGTACTTC.

The chain uses TRBV9 and TRBJ2-5, with 14 bases that match TRBD2. Trimming at V came to 3 bases and at J to 4 bases, leaving 5 bases not matched to a gene. Germline loops: CDR1 SGDLS, CDR2 YYNGEE. This CDR3 is 16 amino acids long. The CDR3 is CASSDAGLAGVETQYF. CDR3 DNA: TGTGCCAGCAGCGATGCGGGACTAGCGGGAGTAGAGACCCAGTACTTC.

CDR3 in amino acids: CASSQGVGQVNSPLHF. Here the CDR3 DNA reads TGCGCCAGCAGCCAAGGGGTTGGACAGGTAAATTCACCCCTCCACTTT. The J gene is TRBJ1-6, the V gene TRBV4-1; 7 bases are shared with TRBD1. The CDR3 extends over 16 amino acids. Germline V gene sequence: CDR1 MGHRA, CDR2 YSYEKL. V lost 1 base, J lost 7 bases, and 7 bases stayed unmatched.

The genes are TRBV7-2 and TRBJ1-3, with 8 bases matching TRBD1. Per the germline V gene, CDR1 is SGHTA and CDR2 is FQGNSA. This CDR3 spans 19 amino acids. V trimming: 2 bases; J trimming: 4 bases; junction bases outside the gene matches: 16. CDR3 residues: CASSLRPLTGARRGNTIYF. Written as DNA, the CDR3 is TGTGCCAGCAGCTTACGCCCCTTGACAGGGGCTAGGAGAGGAAACACCATATATTTT.

The genes are TRBV7-7 and TRBJ1-2, with TRBD1 matching 8 bases. The CDR3 extends over 15 amino acids. Germline V gene data show CDR1 as SSHAT and CDR2 as FNYEAQ (reference sequence). Germline trimming cut 4 bases from V and 4 bases from J; bases unmatched to any gene: 8. This CDR3 reads CASSSDRGSLYGYTF. In DNA form, the CDR3 reads TGTGCCAGCAGCTCAGACAGGGGCTCTCTCTATGGCTACACCTTC.

The gene calls are TRBV7-2 and TRBJ1-5; 7 positions agree with TRBD1. This CDR3 region has 16 residues. Per the germline V gene, CDR1 is SGHTA and CDR2 is FQGNSA. V shed 1 base and J 6 bases; nucleotides not matched to a gene: 9. The CDR3 reads CASSLVSQGVGQPQHF. The CDR3, as DNA: TGTGCCAGCAGCTTAGTGTCGCAGGGGGTAGGTCAGCCCCAGCATTTT. The full variable domain, completed using reference TRBV7-2 and TRBJ1-5, is GAGVSQSPSNKVTEKGKDVELRCDPISGHTALYWYRQSLGQGLEFLIYFQGNSAPDKSGLPSDRFSAERTGGSVSTLTIQRTQQEDSAVYLCASSLVSQGVGQPQHFGDGTRLSIL.

The V call is TRBV4-3, the J call TRBJ1-4; D is possibly TRBD1 (5 bases). The V end was cut by 0 bases, the J end by 7 bases, with 6 bases between. CDR3 length: 13 residues. From germline, CDR1 is LGHNA and CDR2 YSLEER. The CDR3 protein is CASSQEGVEKLFF. The CDR3 DNA follows: TGCGCCAGCAGCCAAGAAGGGGTTGAAAAACTGTTTTTT.

This clone has only one observation. This chain connects TRBV7-3 to TRBJ1-1; 7 nucleotides line up with TRBD1. CDR3 length: 15 residues. Germline-derived CDR1 and CDR2 are SGHTA and FQGTGA. After removal of 1 base from V and 0 bases from J, the junction contained 2 bases not matched to a gene. CDR3 in DNA: TGTGCCAGCAGCTTAAACAGGGGAATGAACACTGAAGCTTTCTTT. Residues: CASSLNRGMNTEAFF.

The rearrangement links TRBV6-2 or TRBV6-3 to TRBJ2-5, with 9 nucleotides matching TRBD1. The CDR3 consists of 16 residues. V gave up 2 bases and J gave up 5 bases; unmatched junction bases: 9. Per the germline V gene, CDR1 is MNHEY and CDR2 is SVGEGT. CDR3 DNA: TGTGCCAGCAGTTACAGACAGGGGGGAGGTTTGGAGACCCAGTACTTC. Protein product: CASSYRQGGGLETQYF.

This rearrangement joins TRBV9 to TRBJ2-7, with a weak D call TRBD2 (8 bases). The CDR3 has 15 amino acids. CDR1 SGDLS and CDR2 YYNGEE come from the germline V gene. Trimming shortened V by 1 base and J by 2 bases, and 13 bases separated the two germline ends. CDR3 sequence: CASSVNGRGPYEQYV. The CDR3 DNA sequence: TGTGCCAGCAGCGTAAACGGGAGGGGGCCCTACGAGCAGTACGTC.